The clone carrying this TCR beta chain has more than one count but fewer than ten. RNA-based 3' RACE libraries used unique molecular identifiers. Each CDR3 protein is one row after TCRdb ran MiXCR on the 3' RACE reads. The table records nearly 15,000 distinct CDR3 sequences, less than 3.5% of them present only once. These data are taken from a study of HIV-infected children after antiretroviral therapy interruption. Study as a whole: In continuous treatment, analyzed samples were from weeks 0, 48 and 150.

The treatment: PENTA 11 planned treatment interruption arm or continuous ART arm. Memory CD8+ CD45RO+ CD45RA- T cells were FACS-sorted from thawed PBMCs. CDR1 and CDR2 from the germline V gene are GTSNPN and SVGIG (reference sequence). Trimming pared 4 bases from V and 10 bases from J, leaving 16 bases between. This CDR3 spans 12 amino acids. Sequencing was performed on CD45RO+ CD8+ T cells from PBMCs, pooled from several time points, taken from a donor given antiretroviral therapy, either interrupted or continuous. Subset specified: memory CD8+ CD45RO+ CD45RA- T cells. The chain is built from TRBV30 and TRBJ1-1; TRBD1 might be the D (5 bases). This clonotype was obtained from a pool of human donors with HIV. The CDR3 sequence: CAWMLGVEGAFF. CDR3 DNA: TGTGCCTGGATGTTGGGGGTAGAGGGAGCTTTCTTT.